This T cell receptor beta chain was recorded in a study of shared clonotypes between healthy human individuals. At the deep level, the assay was run. Clones were sequenced by immunoSEQ multiplex PCR, and TCRdb holds only the in-frame ones, with some missing. The repertoire holds approximately 2.5 million clones, with around nine tenths as singletons. The germline V gene encodes CDR1 GTSNPN and CDR2 SVGIG (reference sequence). Trimming took 2 bases from V and 3 from J; bases not matched to a gene: 1. The CDR3 has 12 amino acids. Details on this clone: The identical CDR3 is also encoded by other nucleotide sequences in the sample.

V usage is TRBV30 and J usage is TRBJ2-7, with 7 positions matching TRBD2. The receptor was derived from a man between 18 and 29 years old in good health. Sample: naive CD4+ T cells sorted from blood. Stated subset: CD45RA+ positively selected. In DNA, the CDR3 is TGTGCCTGGAGTTCGGGGGGCTACGAGCAGTACTTC. Translated, it gives CAWSSGGYEQYF. Full variable domain (remainder filled in from reference TRBV30 and TRBJ2-7): SQTIHQWPATLVQPVGSPLSLECTVEGTSNPNLYWYRQAAGRGLQLLFYSVGIGQISSEVPQNLSASRPQDRQFILSSKKLLLSDSGFYLCAWSSGGYEQYFGPGTRLTVT.